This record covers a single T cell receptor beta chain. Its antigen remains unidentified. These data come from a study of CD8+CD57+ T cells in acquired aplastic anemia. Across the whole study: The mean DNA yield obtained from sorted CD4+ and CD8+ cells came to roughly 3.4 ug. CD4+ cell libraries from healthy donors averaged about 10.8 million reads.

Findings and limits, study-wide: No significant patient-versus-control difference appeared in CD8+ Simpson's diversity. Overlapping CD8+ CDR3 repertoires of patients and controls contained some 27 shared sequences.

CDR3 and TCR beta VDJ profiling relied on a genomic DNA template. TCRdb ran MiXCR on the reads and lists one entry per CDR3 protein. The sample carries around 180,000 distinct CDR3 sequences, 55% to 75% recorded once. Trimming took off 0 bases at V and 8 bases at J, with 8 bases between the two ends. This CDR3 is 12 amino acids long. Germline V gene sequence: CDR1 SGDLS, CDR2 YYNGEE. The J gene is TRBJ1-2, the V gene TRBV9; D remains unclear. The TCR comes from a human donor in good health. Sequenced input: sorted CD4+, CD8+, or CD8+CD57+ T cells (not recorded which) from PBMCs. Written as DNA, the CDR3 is TGTGCCAGCAGCGTAGGGGTGGACGGCTACACCTTC. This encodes CASSVGVDGYTF.